Listed here are 7 T cell receptor beta chains from one sample, sequenced in a study of T cells in Graves' hyperthyroidism and ophthalmopathy. Amplified regions were TCR beta CDR3 sequences from RNA transcripts. HTBI primers were used for first-round RT-PCR of the TCR CDR3. One entry per CDR3 protein, called by TCRdb with MiXCR from the multiplex PCR reads. The table records 700,000 or so distinct CDR3 sequences, about 16% of them present only once. The source material was blood. These receptors were taken from a man aged 18 to 29 with Graves' hyperthyroidism.

V and J are TRBV20-1 and TRBJ2-1, with TRBD2 as a possible D gene (5 bases). The CDR3 contains 13 residues. The V end was cut by 7 bases, the J end by 2 bases, with 12 bases between. In germline, CDR1 is DFQATT, CDR2 SNEGSKA (reference sequence). CDR3 in amino acids: CSERRVPYNEQFF. CDR3 in DNA: TGCAGTGAACGGCGGGTGCCCTACAATGAGCAGTTCTTC.

In this sample, this clonotype turned up a few times. The chain employs TRBV7-2 and TRBJ1-2, with D unresolved. Trimming stripped 4 bases from V and 1 base from J, with 10 bases between. This CDR3 has 14 amino acids. CDR1 and CDR2 (germline): SGHTA, FQGNSA. The CDR3 DNA reads TGTGCCAGCAGCTCGGACGGAGTTAACTATGGCTACACCTTC. Translated: CASSSDGVNYGYTF.

The V and J genes are TRBV13 and TRBJ2-1; possible D gene TRBD1, 6 bases. V dropped 1 base and J dropped 2 bases, with 9 bases sitting between them. Germline V gene data show CDR1 as PRHDT and CDR2 as FYEKMQ (reference sequence). This CDR3 has 15 residues. CDR3 loop: CASSLDRDTYNEQFF. DNA for the CDR3: TGTGCCAGCAGCTTAGACCGGGACACCTACAATGAGCAGTTCTTC.

The genes are TRBV10-3 and TRBJ1-4, with D tentatively TRBD1 (6 bases). Germline values: CDR1 ENHRY, CDR2 SYGVKD. V dropped 6 bases and J dropped 8 bases, with 13 bases sitting between them. The length of the CDR3 is 13 residues. CDR3 sequence: CAIRAGEEEKLFF. The CDR3 DNA is TGTGCCATCAGAGCAGGGGAAGAAGAAAAACTGTTTTTT.

The chain has TRBV20-1 and TRBJ2-5; D is unresolved. The germline V and J ends were trimmed by 5 bases and 2 bases, with 12 bases remaining between them. CDR3 length: 13 amino acids. CDR1 and CDR2 from the germline V gene are DFQATT and SNEGSKA (reference sequence). The DNA of the CDR3 is TGCAGTGCTGTGGACCCTTTGCAAGAGACCCAGTACTTC. This gives the protein CSAVDPLQETQYF.

This clonotype was counted many times. In nucleotides, the CDR3 is TGTGCCAGCAGCCTTAGGGGTGTTAGCTCCTACAATGAGCAGTTCTTC. As protein: CASSLRGVSSYNEQFF. The J gene is TRBJ2-1, the V gene TRBV3-1, with D maybe TRBD1 (5 bases). V lost 4 bases to trimming and J lost 0 bases, with 13 bases between them. The CDR3 has 16 amino acids. Germline V gives CDR1 LGHDT, CDR2 YNNKEL (reference sequence).

The rearrangement links TRBV19 to TRBJ2-7; the D gene is possibly TRBD1 (5 bases). The CDR3 runs to 14 residues. Germline CDR1 and CDR2: LNHDA and SQIVND (reference sequence). V was pared by 3 bases and J by 2 bases, with 11 bases between. CDR3 region: CASSITPGTYEQYF. The DNA for the CDR3 is TGTGCCAGTAGTATTACGCCAGGGACCTACGAGCAGTACTTC.